Each of the 27 T cell receptor beta chains below was sequenced from the same sample in a study of CD4 T cells in relation to SARS-CoV-2 and coronaviruses. The antigens of these receptors remain unknown. Libraries were prepared by immunoSEQ multiplex PCR; TCRdb keeps only in-frame clonotypes and omits some of them. The data contain 15,000 to 20,000 clones, approximately 78% of them singletons. Unexposed donor CD4+ T cells date from 2011-2018, before the COVID-19 pandemic. After about 11 days of culture, CD4+ T cells were isolated. The specimen sequenced was CD4+ T cells from PBMCs, cultured in vitro. These TCRs come from a human donor in good health.

The V and J genes are TRBV4-1 and TRBJ2-6; D is possibly TRBD1 (6 bases). This CDR3 has 15 amino acids. In germline, CDR1 is MGHRA, CDR2 YSYEKL. V gave up 4 bases and J gave up 2 bases, with 9 bases separating them. CDR3 protein: CASSPQGAGANVLTF. For the CDR3, the DNA is TGCGCCAGCAGCCCACAGGGTGCTGGGGCCAACGTCCTGACTTTC.

CDR3 sequence reads: CASSQDGPRGSTNEKLFF. DNA of the CDR3: TGTGCCAGCAGCCAAGATGGGCCGAGGGGGTCGACTAATGAAAAACTGTTTTTT. The chain joins TRBV14 to TRBJ1-4; a possible D gene is TRBD1 (6 bases). Between the trimmed V and J ends, which lost 0 bases and 2 bases, there was a span of 16 bases. The CDR3 is 18 amino acids. Germline V lookup: CDR1 SGHDN, CDR2 FVKESK.

The CDR3 here is CASSIGGFAGANVLTF. The DNA of the CDR3 is TGTGCCAGTAGTATTGGAGGGTTCGCCGGGGCCAACGTCCTGACTTTC. This chain joins TRBV19 and TRBJ2-6, with D perhaps TRBD2 (6 bases). The CDR3 is made up of 16 amino acids. Germline-derived CDR1 and CDR2 are LNHDA and SQIVND (reference sequence). V shed 3 bases and J shed 4 bases, with 13 bases lying between them.

V usage is TRBV28 and J usage is TRBJ2-5; D not resolved. Germline V CDR1 and CDR2: MDHEN, SYDVKM. The CDR3 runs to 12 residues. Trimming left V 5 bases short and J 5 bases short, with 9 bases between. CDR3 amino acids: CASSADRETQYF. The CDR3 nucleotides are TGTGCCAGCAGTGCTGACCGGGAGACCCAGTACTTC.

The gene calls are TRBV3-1 (or the pseudogene TRBV3-2) and TRBJ1-5; 9 bases match TRBD1. V was pared by 1 base and J by 1 base, with 8 bases of the junction left unmatched. The CDR3 is 18 amino acids. Germline V gives CDR1 LGHDT, CDR2 YNNKEL (reference sequence). CDR3 in amino acids: CASSQAGTGGSSNQPQHF. The CDR3 nucleotides are TGTGCCAGCAGCCAAGCGGGCACAGGGGGCTCGAGCAATCAGCCCCAGCATTTT.

The rearrangement uses TRBV20-1 and TRBJ1-5; D possibly corresponds to TRBD1 (6 bases). Per germline, CDR1 DFQATT and CDR2 SNEGSKA (reference sequence). The CDR3 spans 15 residues. The V gene lost 3 bases and the J gene lost 0 bases, with 12 bases spanning the gap. The CDR3 loop is CSASRGTYSNQPQHF. DNA for the CDR3: TGCAGTGCTAGTAGGGGGACCTATAGCAATCAGCCCCAGCATTTT.

The chain links TRBV5-1 to TRBJ2-7, with D possibly being TRBD2 (5 bases). The CDR3 sequence is 13 residues long. CDR1 and CDR2 (germline): SGHRS, YFSETQ. The germline V and J ends were trimmed by 5 bases and 2 bases, with 11 bases remaining between them. The CDR3 DNA is TGCGCCAGCAGGCCTAGCCTAACCTACGAGCAGTACTTC. Its protein is CASRPSLTYEQYF.

This clone was counted only a few times. This CDR3 is also generated by other DNA sequences in the sample. The chain employs TRBV30 and TRBJ1-5; TRBD1 matches at 7 bases. The V gene's germline CDR1 is GTSNPN and CDR2 SVGIG (reference sequence). The V gene end was trimmed by 2 bases and the J gene end by 1 base; junction bases not matched to a gene: 8. The CDR3 has 16 amino acids. The CDR3 nucleotides read TGTGCCTGGAGTCCTGAGACAGGGCGGAGCAATCAGCCCCAGCATTTT. It yields the protein CAWSPETGRSNQPQHF.

The CDR3 here is CAWSKGGGSQETQYF. The CDR3 DNA follows: TGTGCCTGGAGTAAAGGTGGGGGGAGTCAAGAGACCCAGTACTTC. The chain joins TRBV30 to TRBJ2-5; a weak D match, TRBD2 (6 bases). Germline lookup yields CDR1 GTSNPN and CDR2 SVGIG (reference sequence). V was cut by 2 bases and J by 2 bases, with 15 bases left in between. The CDR3 covers 15 residues.

There are a few counts of this clone. V gene TRBV10-3 combines with J gene TRBJ2-7, with TRBD2 identical over 12 bases. There are 15 residues in the CDR3. V gave up 4 bases and J gave up 2 bases; unmatched junction bases: 3. CDR1 and CDR2 from the germline V gene are ENHRY and SYGVKD. The CDR3 DNA reads as TGTGCCATCAGTGGTACTAGCGGGGGGACCTACGAGCAGTACTTC. Protein: CAISGTSGGTYEQYF.

The chain links TRBV5-6 to TRBJ1-2; D is undetermined. CDR1 is SGHDT and CDR2 is YYEEEE in the germline V gene. V gave up 4 bases and J gave up 0 bases, with 13 bases separating them. The CDR3 runs 15 residues. The DNA of the CDR3 is TGTGCCAGCAGCCGAACCTCAGCGCCTAACTATGGCTACACCTTC. Translated, it gives CASSRTSAPNYGYTF.

J is TRBJ1-1 and V is TRBV30, with 9 nucleotides matching TRBD1. Germline values: CDR1 GTSNPN, CDR2 SVGIG (reference sequence). This CDR3 has 16 residues. Germline trimming cut 0 bases from V and 4 bases from J; bases unmatched to any gene: 9. The CDR3 is CAWSVVGTGFFTEAFF. For the CDR3, the DNA is TGTGCCTGGAGTGTAGTGGGGACAGGGTTTTTCACTGAAGCTTTCTTT.

The chain links TRBV14 to TRBJ2-5, with unresolved D. This CDR3 is built from 13 residues. V dropped 1 base and J dropped 4 bases, with 7 bases sitting between them. Germline V gene data show CDR1 as SGHDN and CDR2 as FVKESK. CDR3 DNA: TGTGCCAGCAGCCAAGGCTTCCGAGAGACCCAGTACTTC. This gives the protein CASSQGFRETQYF.

The V and J genes are TRBV25-1 and TRBJ1-6; no clear D. V was pared by 4 bases and J by 0 bases, with 10 bases between. Looked up from germline, CDR1 is MGHDK and CDR2 is SYGVNS. The CDR3 loop spans 16 amino acids. CDR3 amino acids: CASSAGLSSYNSPLHF. CDR3 DNA: TGTGCCAGCAGTGCAGGCTTGAGCTCCTATAATTCACCCCTCCACTTT.

The chain employs TRBV2 and TRBJ1-1; 10 bases agree with TRBD1. This CDR3 spans 17 amino acids. The trim removed 5 bases at V and 5 bases at J, leaving 14 bases unmatched. Germline CDR1 is SNHLY and CDR2 is FYNNEI. CDR3 region: CASSLKPSGTGATEAFF. CDR3 DNA sequence: TGTGCCAGCAGTCTTAAACCGTCCGGGACAGGGGCGACTGAAGCTTTCTTT.

The rearrangement uses TRBV18 and TRBJ2-7; D is tentatively TRBD1 or TRBD2 (5 bases each). Trimming took 0 bases from V and 0 from J, leaving 9 bases between them. The CDR3 is 15 residues long. Germline V gives CDR1 KGHSH, CDR2 LQKENI. CDR3: CASSPPAGTSYEQYF. The CDR3 bases are TGTGCCAGCTCACCACCGGCAGGGACCTCCTACGAGCAGTACTTC.

The rearrangement uses TRBV7-3 and TRBJ2-1; 8 bases are a match to TRBD2. Looked up from germline, CDR1 is SGHTA and CDR2 is FQGTGA. The CDR3 loop spans 15 amino acids. V was clipped by 5 bases and J by 0 bases; unmatched bases: 3. CDR3 sequence: CASSPTSDSYNEQFF. The CDR3 region has the DNA TGTGCCAGCAGCCCGACTAGCGACTCCTACAATGAGCAGTTCTTC.

The chain couples TRBV7-2 to TRBJ2-1; D is ambiguous. The V end was cut by 0 bases, the J end by 6 bases, with 12 bases between. This CDR3 has 15 residues. CDR1 and CDR2 (germline): SGHTA, FQGNSA. DNA of the CDR3: TGTGCCAGCAGCTTAGCGCCGGGTCTGGGCAATGAGCAGTTCTTC. It yields the protein CASSLAPGLGNEQFF. Together with reference TRBV7-2 and TRBJ2-1, the CDR3 gives the full variable domain: GAGVSQSPSNKVTEKGKDVELRCDPISGHTALYWYRQSLGQGLEFLIYFQGNSAPDKSGLPSDRFSAERTGGSVSTLTIQRTQQEDSAVYLCASSLAPGLGNEQFFGPGTRLTVL.

The chain recombines TRBV19 with TRBJ2-1; 14 bases agree with TRBD2. This CDR3 spans 20 amino acids. The junction had 13 bases not matched to a gene; V was cut back by 5 bases and J by 1 base. The germline gives CDR1 LNHDA, CDR2 SQIVND (reference sequence). The CDR3 DNA reads TGTGCCAGTAGTCCACCTCCCGGGACTAGCGGGAGCCATTCCTACAATGAGCAGTTCTTC. Translation: CASSPPPGTSGSHSYNEQFF.

The chain links TRBV19 to TRBJ2-5; D gene unclear. V lost 5 bases to trimming and J lost 6 bases, with 7 bases between them. Looked up from germline, CDR1 is LNHDA and CDR2 is SQIVND (reference sequence). This CDR3 spans 11 amino acids. Here the CDR3 reads CASSAHQTQYF. For the CDR3, the DNA is TGTGCCAGTAGTGCCCATCAGACCCAGTACTTC. Supplemented by reference TRBV19 and TRBJ2-5, the full variable domain reads DGGITQSPKYLFRKEGQNVTLSCEQNLNHDAMYWYRQDPGQGLRLIYYSQIVNDFQKGDIAEGYSVSREKKESFPLTVTSAQKNPTAFYLCASSAHQTQYFGPGTRLLVL.

This clone occurred once. This chain uses TRBV5-1 with TRBJ2-1; D call uncertain. Germline lookup yields CDR1 SGHRS and CDR2 YFSETQ. Trimming pared 3 bases from V and 7 bases from J, leaving 20 bases between. The CDR3 sequence is 16 residues long. CDR3 in DNA: TGCGCCAGCAGCTACTTAGACACACGTACACCAAATGAGCAGTTCTTC. Translating it yields CASSYLDTRTPNEQFF. Supplemented by reference TRBV5-1 and TRBJ2-1, the full variable domain reads KAGVTQTPRYLIKTRGQQVTLSCSPISGHRSVSWYQQTPGQGLQFLFEYFSETQRNKGNFPGRFSGRQFSNSRSEMNVSTLELGDSALYLCASSYLDTRTPNEQFFGPGTRLTVL.

V usage is TRBV5-1 and J usage is TRBJ1-3; 9 nucleotides agree with TRBD1. Germline CDR1 SGHRS, CDR2 YFSETQ. J lost 4 bases, V lost 3 bases, and 5 bases had no gene match. The CDR3 consists of 15 residues. CDR3 DNA: TGCGCCAGCAGCTCCGGACAGGGGTTCGGAAACACCATATATTTT. Protein product: CASSSGQGFGNTIYF.

This clone was recorded only once. This rearrangement joins TRBV7-9 to TRBJ1-1; 10 nucleotides match TRBD1. In germline, CDR1 is SEHNR, CDR2 FQNEAQ (reference sequence). This CDR3 has 17 residues. Trimming removed 3 bases from V and 4 bases from J; junction bases left unmatched: 11. Written as DNA, the CDR3 is TGTGCCAGCAGCTTCACCCGGACAGGGGGAGTATTCACTGAAGCTTTCTTT. Its translation: CASSFTRTGGVFTEAFF.

This clone was seen more than once but under ten times. The rearrangement links TRBV4-1 to TRBJ2-6; 8 bases are a match to TRBD2. The junction had 11 bases not matched to a gene; V was cut back by 1 base and J by 3 bases. The CDR3 loop spans 19 amino acids. Germline V gives CDR1 MGHRA, CDR2 YSYEKL. The CDR3 is CASSQAVGRGAVGANVLTF. The CDR3 nucleotides read TGCGCCAGCAGCCAAGCTGTCGGGCGGGGGGCGGTTGGGGCCAACGTCCTGACTTTC.

The gene calls are TRBV28 and TRBJ1-5; D unresolved. The CDR3 is made up of 16 amino acids. Trimming removed 1 base from V and 4 bases from J, with 14 bases in between. Looked up from germline, CDR1 is MDHEN and CDR2 is SYDVKM. The CDR3 is CASSLSSRLSNQPQHF. Here the CDR3 DNA reads TGTGCCAGCAGTTTATCGTCCCGCCTGTCAAATCAGCCCCAGCATTTT.

A few counts support this clone. The chain combines TRBV21-1 with TRBJ2-7. TRBV21-1 is an annotated pseudogene. The CDR3 runs to 12 residues. As DNA, the CDR3 is TGTGCCGGATTACGAAAGCCCTACGAGCAGTACTTC. Amino acids: CAGLRKPYEQYF.

This clone was detected only once. The gene calls are TRBV4-2 and TRBJ1-5; 7 nucleotides agree with TRBD1. The CDR3 covers 16 residues. The V and J ends lost 0 bases and 7 bases, in that order; junction bases with no gene match: 9. Germline-derived CDR1 and CDR2 are LGHNA and YNFKEQ. The CDR3 sequence is CASSQEHGAGGQPQHF. In DNA, the CDR3 is TGTGCCAGCAGCCAAGAACATGGGGCAGGGGGACAGCCCCAGCATTTT.